Listed below are T cell receptor beta chains from one sample, sequenced in a study of cytomegalovirus exposure and HLA in healthy donors. Assay: immunoSEQ multiplex PCR; the TCRdb copy retains only in-frame clones and omits some. The sample includes some 180,000 clones, around three quarters of them seen just once. Source material: PBMCs. These TCRs come from a woman under 40 in good health and CMV-seropositive. Each CDR3 is given with its conserved first and last residue. D genes are given only for firm matches. Not every row has a clone size; where given, it reads once, few, many or a size class.

>TRBV29-1|TRBJ1-4|NA|NA
CSVGQAPEKLFF
TGCAGCGTTGGACAAGCCCCAGAAAAACTGTTTTTT
>TRBV7-2|TRBJ1-4|NA|NA
CASSLGLLEGEKLFF
TGTGCCAGCAGCTTAGGACTTTTGGAGGGTGAAAAACTGTTTTTT
>TRBV5-1|TRBJ1-1|NA|NA
CASRLVPNTEAFF
TGCGCCAGCAGACTGGTCCCGAACACTGAAGCTTTCTTT
>TRBV11-3|TRBJ2-6|few|NA
CASSPSTSSGANVLTF
TGTGCCAGCAGCCCATCCACTAGCTCTGGGGCCAACGTCCTGACTTTC
>TRBV5-8|TRBJ1-1|NA|NA
CATQSEAFF
TGTGCCACCCAATCTGAAGCTTTCTTT
>TRBV28|TRBJ2-2|NA|TRBD1
CASSLVGGPGELFF
TGTGCCAGCAGTTTGGTAGGGGGCCCCGGGGAGCTGTTTTTT
>TRBV7-9|TRBJ2-7|NA|NA
CASSPKGVKYF
TGTGCCAGCAGCCCAAAGGGGGTTAAGTACTTC
>TRBV27|TRBJ2-7|NA|TRBD2
CASSWGRAPYEQYF
TGTGCCAGTTCATGGGGGAGGGCCCCCTACGAGCAGTACTTC
>TRBV6-5|TRBJ1-1|once|NA
CASATEVNTEAFF
TGTGCCAGCGCAACCGAGGTGAACACTGAAGCTTTCTTT
>TRBV28|TRBJ2-1|NA|NA
CASSLGEYNEQFF
TGTGCCAGCAGTTTGGGAGAGTACAATGAGCAGTTCTTC
>TRBV6-5|TRBJ1-5|NA|NA
CASRPDGATEQPQHF
TGTGCCAGCAGACCGGATGGGGCGACCGAGCAGCCCCAGCATTTT
>TRBV5-1|TRBJ2-1|NA|NA
CASSLTLDNEQFF
TGCGCCAGCAGCCTAACCCTAGACAATGAGCAGTTCTTC
>TRBV4-1|TRBJ2-3|NA|NA
CASSPPRDTQYF
TGCGCCAGCAGCCCCCCTCGAGATACGCAGTATTTT
>TRBV6-5|TRBJ1-1|once|NA
CASSTRTSNTEAFF
TGTGCCAGCAGTACACGGACATCCAACACTGAAGCTTTCTTT
>TRBV28|TRBJ1-5|NA|TRBD1
CASIEGTGGVYSNQPQHF
TGTGCCAGCATTGAGGGGACAGGGGGGGTATATAGCAATCAGCCCCAGCATTTT
>TRBV11-2|TRBJ1-6|NA|NA
CASSLNWGDSPLHF
TGTGCCAGCAGCTTGAATTGGGGCGATTCACCCCTCCACTTT
>TRBV28|TRBJ1-5|NA|NA
CASSFGGRNQPQHF
TGTGCCAGCAGTTTCGGGGGGCGAAATCAGCCCCAGCATTTT
>TRBV28|TRBJ1-1|NA|NA
CASSFSFGEAFF
TGTGCCAGCAGTTTTTCGTTCGGTGAAGCTTTCTTT
>TRBV5-1|TRBJ1-2|few|NA
CASSRTVFNYGYTF
TGCGCCAGCAGCCGGACAGTGTTTAACTATGGCTACACCTTC
>TRBV15|TRBJ2-2|NA|NA
CATSRETGRGGELFF
TGTGCCACCAGCAGAGAAACAGGTCGTGGCGGGGAGCTGTTTTTT
>TRBV28|TRBJ1-5|few|TRBD1
CASSDRGWPQHF
TGTGCCAGCAGCGACAGGGGCTGGCCCCAGCATTTT
>TRBV2|TRBJ1-1|NA|NA
CASSSPERRWLAFF
TGTGCCAGCAGTTCTCCGGAGAGGAGGTGGCTGGCTTTCTTT
>TRBV6-5|TRBJ1-5|NA|NA
CASSRAGNQPQHF
TGTGCCAGCAGCAGGGCTGGAAATCAGCCCCAGCATTTT
>TRBV30|TRBJ2-4|NA|NA
CAWSRGSKNIQYF
TGTGCCTGGAGTCGGGGATCCAAAAACATTCAGTACTTC
>TRBV28|TRBJ2-7|NA|TRBD2
CASREIGAGASYEQYF
TGTGCCAGCAGGGAAATAGGAGCGGGGGCCTCCTACGAGCAGTACTTC
>TRBV28|TRBJ1-1|NA|NA
CASSQPMGGSMRKAFF
TGTGCCAGCAGTCAACCCATGGGGGGGTCAATGCGTAAGGCTTTCTTT
>TRBV7-3|TRBJ2-1|NA|TRBD2
CASSVTSGGPNNEQFF
TGTGCCAGCAGCGTGACTAGCGGGGGGCCTAACAATGAGCAGTTCTTC
>TRBV9|TRBJ1-6|once|TRBD1
CASSAGQGDNSPLHF
TGTGCCAGCAGCGCCGGACAGGGTGACAATTCACCCCTCCACTTT
>TRBV19|TRBJ1-6|NA|NA
CASSTLGGSPLHF
TGTGCCAGTAGTACCCTTGGGGGCTCACCCCTCCACTTT
>TRBV29-1|TRBJ2-7|NA|TRBD1
CSVAGGTGGYEQYF
TGCAGCGTCGCGGGTGGGACAGGGGGTTACGAGCAGTACTTC
>TRBV7-2|TRBJ2-7|NA|NA
CASSLGAGSNYEQYF
TGTGCCAGCAGCTTAGGGGCAGGCTCGAATTACGAGCAGTACTTC
>TRBV28|TRBJ2-7|NA|TRBD1
CASSEPGQGSYEQYF
TGTGCCAGCAGTGAACCGGGACAGGGCTCCTACGAGCAGTACTTC
>TRBV11-1|TRBJ1-2|once|NA
CASSFRGFGYTF
TGTGCCAGCAGCTTCCGGGGGTTTGGCTACACCTTC
>TRBV19|TRBJ1-1|NA|TRBD1
CASSTTTGGAFF
TGTGCCAGTAGTACCACGACAGGGGGAGCTTTCTTT
>TRBV7-2|TRBJ1-3|NA|NA
CASSRGTAGNTIYF
TGTGCCAGCAGCCGCGGGACCGCGGGAAACACCATATATTTT
>TRBV6-5|TRBJ2-5|NA|TRBD1
CASSARGRGETQYF
TGTGCCAGCAGTGCCAGGGGGCGTGGGGAGACCCAGTACTTC
>TRBV30|TRBJ1-6|once|NA
CAAAEGQGSPLHF
TGTGCGGCGGCGGAGGGCCAGGGTTCACCCCTCCACTTT
>TRBV30|TRBJ1-5|NA|NA
CAWSEGFLSNQPQHF
TGTGCCTGGAGTGAGGGGTTTTTAAGCAATCAGCCCCAGCATTTT
>TRBV5-1|TRBJ2-5|NA|NA
CASSPQQGLQETQYF
TGCGCCAGCAGCCCACAACAGGGCTTACAAGAGACCCAGTACTTC
>TRBV28|TRBJ1-2|NA|TRBD1
CASRTIPDRGNGYTF
TGTGCCAGCAGAACAATCCCGGACAGGGGCAATGGCTACACCTTC
>TRBV6-5|TRBJ2-7|NA|TRBD2
CASSSALAGEFGQYF
TGTGCCAGCAGTTCCGCACTAGCGGGAGAATTCGGGCAGTACTTC
>TRBV13|TRBJ1-1|once|NA
CASRETGNTEAFF
TGTGCCAGCAGAGAAACAGGGAACACTGAAGCTTTCTTT
>TRBV5-1|TRBJ1-1|NA|NA
CASRGELNTEAFF
TGCGCCAGCAGAGGGGAACTAAACACTGAAGCTTTCTTT
>TRBV7-9|TRBJ1-1|NA|TRBD1
CASSSLDTIMDRGTEAFF
TGTGCCAGCAGCTCCCTCGACACGATAATGGACAGGGGCACTGAAGCTTTCTTT
>TRBV5-4|TRBJ1-2|NA|NA
CASSLGREEARYTF
TGTGCCAGCAGCTTGGGGCGCGAAGAGGCTCGCTACACCTTC
>TRBV13|TRBJ2-7|NA|TRBD2
CASSLSGRALYEQYF
TGTGCCAGCAGCCTTAGCGGGAGGGCCCTGTACGAGCAGTACTTC
>TRBV12-5|TRBJ2-3|few|NA
CASGLEREDTQYF
TGTGCTAGTGGTTTGGAACGGGAAGATACGCAGTATTTT
>TRBV5-1|TRBJ1-1|NA|NA
CASSLSGGGFFTEAFF
TGCGCCAGCAGCTTGTCGGGGGGCGGATTCTTCACTGAAGCTTTCTTT
>TRBV4-3|TRBJ1-1|few|NA
CASSQDPWQENTEAFF
TGCGCCAGCAGCCAAGATCCATGGCAGGAGAACACTGAAGCTTTCTTT
>TRBV7-2|TRBJ2-1|NA|TRBD2
CASSPGLDVYNEQFF
TGTGCCAGCAGCCCCGGACTAGATGTGTACAATGAGCAGTTCTTC
>TRBV18|TRBJ2-1|NA|NA
CASSPLHERVPAYNEQFF
TGTGCCAGCTCACCCCTGCATGAAAGAGTCCCTGCATACAATGAGCAGTTCTTC
>TRBV19|TRBJ1-3|NA|TRBD1
CASSIEQGDTIYF
TGTGCCAGTAGTATTGAACAGGGGGACACCATATATTTT